This note documents a single T cell receptor (beta chain) sequence. The CDR3 runs to 15 residues. CDR1 is SNHLY and CDR2 is FYNNEI in the germline V gene. The V end lost 7 bases, the J end lost 2 bases, and 16 bases lay between the germline ends. This sample is part of a study of blood T cell repertoires in COVID-19. The protocol was immunoSEQ multiplex PCR, while the TCRdb copy is restricted to in-frame clones and leaves out a portion. The sample records roughly 430,000 clones, 70% to 90% being singletons. The study recruited exposed participants who had met a COVID-19 case within 2 weeks before entry.

The V and J genes are TRBV2 and TRBJ2-3; tentative D call: TRBD1 (6 bases). The sequence was obtained from a woman aged 18-29 years who had been exposed to COVID-19. The material sequenced was PBMCs or T cells enriched from blood (not recorded which). The CDR3 DNA reads as TGTGCCAGCAATTTCGGACAGACCTACACAGATACGCAGTATTTT. Protein: CASNFGQTYTDTQYF. Drawing the rest from reference TRBV2 and TRBJ2-3, the complete variable domain is EPEVTQTPSHQVTQMGQEVILRCVPISNHLYFYWYRQILGQKVEFLVSFYNNEISEKSEIFDDQFSVERPDGSNFTLKIRSTKLEDSAMYFCASNFGQTYTDTQYFGPGTRLTVL.